A selection of T cell receptor beta chains follows, all from one sample in a study of blood T cell repertoires in COVID-19. Here immunoSEQ multiplex PCR was the method, and the copy in TCRdb shows in-frame clones only, minus some. The sample lists 400,000 to 450,000 clones; approximately 89% were seen once. Sequencing input: peripheral blood. The receptor source for this set is a middle-aged woman with COVID-19, enrolled during active disease. Each CDR3 is given with its conserved first and last residue. Fields, in order: D gene, V gene, J gene, clone size, CDR3 protein, CDR3 DNA. D genes are given only for firm matches. Rows may omit the clone size; those that give it use once, few, many or a size class.

.,TRBV11-1,TRBJ2-7,.,CASSLPQGVEQYF,TGTGCCAGCAGCTTACCCCAGGGTGTCGAGCAGTACTTC
.,TRBV30,TRBJ1-4,.,CAWSVQRQVNEKLFF,TGTGCCTGGAGTGTACAGAGACAGGTTAATGAAAAACTGTTTTTT
.,TRBV7-2,TRBJ1-1,.,CASSLVGQGAFF,TGTGCCAGCAGCTTAGTCGGGCAGGGGGCTTTCTTT
TRBD1,TRBV6-5,TRBJ1-1,.,CASSPPGQGGAFF,TGTGCCAGCAGTCCTCCGGGACAGGGTGGCGCTTTCTTT
.,TRBV7-6,TRBJ2-2,.,CASSQRGGTTGELFF,TGTGCCAGCAGCCAAAGGGGGGGCACCACCGGGGAGCTGTTTTTT
.,TRBV5-8,TRBJ1-6,.,CASRLTGSSPLHF,TGTGCCAGCAGATTAACAGGGAGTTCACCCCTCCACTTT
TRBD2,TRBV6-5,TRBJ2-7,.,CASSYPGLGGYEQYF,TGTGCCAGCAGTTACCCGGGACTAGGGGGCTACGAGCAGTACTTC
.,TRBV4-1,TRBJ1-5,.,CASSQDRGAGPQHF,TGCGCCAGCAGCCAAGATAGGGGAGCGGGGCCCCAGCATTTT
.,TRBV4-3,TRBJ2-1,.,CASSHEADNEQFF,TGCGCCAGCAGCCATGAGGCCGACAATGAGCAGTTCTTC
TRBD1,TRBV4-3,TRBJ2-7,few,CASSQTLTGEGYEQYF,TGCGCCAGCAGCCAAACTCTGACAGGGGAAGGCTACGAGCAGTACTTC
.,TRBV5-8,TRBJ2-1,.,CASSFSLTTVGEQFF,TGTGCCAGCAGCTTCTCTCTGACGACAGTCGGTGAGCAGTTCTTC
TRBD1,TRBV29-1,TRBJ1-4,.,CSVPGQINEKLFF,TGCAGCGTACCGGGACAGATTAATGAAAAACTGTTTTTT
.,TRBV3-1/TRBV3-2,TRBJ2-1,.,CASARGSSYNEQFF,TGTGCCAGCGCCCGCGGTAGCTCCTACAATGAGCAGTTCTTC
TRBD2,TRBV14,TRBJ2-2,once,CASSPLAGYGSGELFF,TGTGCCAGCAGCCCCTTAGCGGGGTATGGATCCGGGGAGCTGTTTTTT
TRBD1,TRBV7-9,TRBJ1-1,.,CASSQTLPGQVWEAFF,TGTGCCAGCAGCCAAACCTTACCGGGACAGGTCTGGGAAGCTTTCTTT
.,TRBV4-2,TRBJ2-6,.,CASSQGPPGSGANVLTF,TGTGCCAGCAGCCAAGGCCCGCCGGGATCTGGGGCCAACGTCCTGACTTTC
TRBD1,TRBV27,TRBJ1-2,.,CASSPGTGRTYGYTF,TGTGCCAGCAGTCCCGGGACAGGGCGTACCTATGGCTACACCTTC
.,TRBV6-4,TRBJ1-1,.,CASNYFLLNTEAFF,TGTGCCAGCAATTATTTTCTGTTAAACACTGAAGCTTTCTTT
TRBD1,TRBV18,TRBJ1-1,.,CASSPRQTGGTTTEAFF,TGTGCCAGCTCACCACGGCAAACAGGGGGAACGACCACTGAAGCTTTCTTT
.,TRBV29-1,TRBJ1-1,.,CSVSRSGDTEAFF,TGCAGCGTTAGCCGGAGCGGAGATACTGAAGCTTTCTTT
.,TRBV7-8,TRBJ2-6,.,CASSSAPRGSGANVLTF,TGTGCCAGCAGCTCTGCCCCCAGGGGCTCTGGGGCCAACGTCCTGACTTTC
.,TRBV18,TRBJ1-2,.,CASSPLSSDSRYLRGGTF,TGTGCCAGCTCACCACTTTCATCGGACTCTCGCTACCTAAGAGGGGGCACCTTC
TRBD1,TRBV6-2/TRBV6-3,TRBJ1-5,.,CASSGTGGNQPQHF,TGTGCCAGCAGTGGGACAGGGGGCAATCAGCCCCAGCATTTT
.,TRBV28,TRBJ1-2,.,CASSLGHSDGYTF,TGTGCCAGCAGTTTAGGGCATTCCGATGGCTACACCTTC
.,TRBV19,TRBJ2-7,.,CASSIDGGGIPYEQYF,TGTGCCAGTAGTATTGACGGGGGAGGCATCCCCTACGAGCAGTACTTC
TRBD2,TRBV28,TRBJ2-5,.,CASSPHGLAGYGETQYF,TGTGCCAGCAGTCCCCACGGACTAGCGGGGTATGGAGAGACCCAGTACTTC
.,TRBV3-1/TRBV3-2,TRBJ1-2,.,CASSHLERGYTF,TGTGCCAGCAGTCATCTAGAGAGGGGCTACACCTTC
.,TRBV27,TRBJ2-2,.,CASSWTNWNTGELFF,TGTGCCAGCAGTTGGACAAACTGGAACACCGGGGAGCTGTTTTTT
.,TRBV28,TRBJ1-5,.,CASSAVGQPQHF,TGTGCCAGCAGCGCGGTCGGCCAGCCCCAGCATTTT